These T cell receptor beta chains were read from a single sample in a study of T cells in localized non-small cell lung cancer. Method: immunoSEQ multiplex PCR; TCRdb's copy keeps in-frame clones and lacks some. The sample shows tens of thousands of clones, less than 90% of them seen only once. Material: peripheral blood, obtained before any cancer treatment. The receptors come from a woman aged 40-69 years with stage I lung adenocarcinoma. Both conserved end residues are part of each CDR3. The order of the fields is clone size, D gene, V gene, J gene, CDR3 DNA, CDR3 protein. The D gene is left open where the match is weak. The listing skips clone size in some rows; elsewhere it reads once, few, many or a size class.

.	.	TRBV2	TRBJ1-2	TGTGCCAGCAGTGAACTTGGTGTAGGGGATGGCTACACCTTC	CASSELGVGDGYTF
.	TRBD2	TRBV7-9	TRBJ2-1	TGTGCCAGCAGCCCGAGACTTGGACTAGCGGAATACAATGAGCAGTTCTTC	CASSPRLGLAEYNEQFF
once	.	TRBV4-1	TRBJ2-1	TGCGCCAGCAGCCAAGGAGAGGGTGACCCCTACAATGAGCAGTTCTTC	CASSQGEGDPYNEQFF
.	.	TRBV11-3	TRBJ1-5	TGTGCCAGCAGCTTAACATTAGATCAGCCCCAGCATTTT	CASSLTLDQPQHF
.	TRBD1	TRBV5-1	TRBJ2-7	TGCGCCAGCAGCTTAGACGGCAGGGGGCATCGTAGCGAGCAGTACTTC	CASSLDGRGHRSEQYF
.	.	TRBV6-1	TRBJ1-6	TGTGCCAGCAGTCCTCGGACTGACAATTCACCCCTCCACTTT	CASSPRTDNSPLHF
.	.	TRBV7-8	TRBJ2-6	TGTGCCAGCAGCCCCTTACACTATTCTGGGGCCAACGTCCTGACTTTC	CASSPLHYSGANVLTF
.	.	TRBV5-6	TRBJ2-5	TGTGCCAGCAGCCGTCCCCATGAGACCCAGTACTTC	CASSRPHETQYF
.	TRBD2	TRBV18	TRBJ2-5	TGTGCCAGCTCACCGGGACTAGCGGGGTTAGAGACCCAGTACTTC	CASSPGLAGLETQYF
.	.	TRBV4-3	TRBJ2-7	TGCGCCAGCAGCCAAGAGGGTTGGGTAGCGTGGGCAAACTACTACGAGCAGTACTTC	CASSQEGWVAWANYYEQYF
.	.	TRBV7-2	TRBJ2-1	TGTGCCAGCAGCTTAGCTGTCGACAGGTCTTCCTACAATGAGCAGTTCTTC	CASSLAVDRSSYNEQFF
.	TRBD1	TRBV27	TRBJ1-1	TGTGCCAGCAGTTTAGATTCAGGGGGGAACACTGAAGCTTTCTTT	CASSLDSGGNTEAFF
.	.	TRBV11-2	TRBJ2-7	TGTGCCAGCAGCTTAGTAGCCGAGCAGTACTTC	CASSLVAEQYF
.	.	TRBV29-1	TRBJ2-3	TGCAGCGTTGTAGGCGGGGAGGTCACAGATACGCAGTATTTT	CSVVGGEVTDTQYF
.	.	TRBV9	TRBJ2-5	TGTGCCAGCAGCGCGGCGGGAACACCAGAGACCCAGTACTTC	CASSAAGTPETQYF
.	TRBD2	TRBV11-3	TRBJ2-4	TGTGCCAGCAGCTTAGCGGGGGGGGATTATCACATTCAGTACTTC	CASSLAGGDYHIQYF
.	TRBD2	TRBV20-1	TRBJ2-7	TGCAGTGCCACTAGCGGAGGAGAGCAGTACTTC	CSATSGGEQYF
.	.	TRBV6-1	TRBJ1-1	TGTGCCAGCAGTGAGGGGGCCGGCACTGAAGCTTTCTTT	CASSEGAGTEAFF
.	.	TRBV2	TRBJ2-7	TGTGCCAGCAGCATAAGAGCAGTAACCTACGAGCAGTACTTC	CASSIRAVTYEQYF
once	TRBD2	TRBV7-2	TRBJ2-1	TGTGCCAGCAGCGCTGTCTGGGAGGGGAAGCAGTTCTTC	CASSAVWEGKQFF
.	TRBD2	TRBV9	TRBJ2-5	TGTGCCAGCAGCTCCAGTAGCGGGGGGGCTGGCGAGACCCAGTACTTC	CASSSSSGGAGETQYF
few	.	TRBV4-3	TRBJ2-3	TGCGCCAGCAGCCCTACCGGGGCAATGGCAGATACGCAGTATTTT	CASSPTGAMADTQYF
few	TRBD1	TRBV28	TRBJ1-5	TGTGCCAGCGGGACAGTCAATCAGCCCCAGCATTTT	CASGTVNQPQHF
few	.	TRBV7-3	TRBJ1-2	TGTGCCAGCAGCTCAAGTGGGGGACTCTATGGCTACACCTTC	CASSSSGGLYGYTF
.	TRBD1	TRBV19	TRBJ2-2	TGTGCCAGTAGTGGACAGGAGAACACCGGGGAGCTGTTTTTT	CASSGQENTGELFF
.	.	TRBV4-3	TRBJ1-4	TGCGCCAGCAGCCAAGATGGGAGAACAGGGGAAAAACTGTTTTTT	CASSQDGRTGEKLFF
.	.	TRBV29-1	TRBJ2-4	TGCAGCACGTCCAGGGGTCTTGGGGACATTCAGTACTTC	CSTSRGLGDIQYF
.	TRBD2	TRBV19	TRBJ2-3	TGTGCCAGTATCCGAGCGGGGGACCCCACAGATACGCAGTATTTT	CASIRAGDPTDTQYF
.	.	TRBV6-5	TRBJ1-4	TGTGCCAGCGGGGCAGGGTCTACAACTAATGAAAAACTGTTTTTT	CASGAGSTTNEKLFF
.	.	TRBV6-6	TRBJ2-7	TGTGCCAGCAGTTACGAAGTCAGGGACTACGAGCAGTACTTC	CASSYEVRDYEQYF
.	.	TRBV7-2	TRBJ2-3	TGTGCCAGCAGCCCTACGCCAGGTCCAGATACGCAGTATTTT	CASSPTPGPDTQYF
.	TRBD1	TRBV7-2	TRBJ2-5	TGTGCCAGCAGCTCTACCGGGACAGGGGGCAGGGAGACCCAGTACTTC	CASSSTGTGGRETQYF
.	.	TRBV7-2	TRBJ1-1	TGTGCCAGCAGCTTATTAGGGACGTTGGACACTGAAGCTTTCTTT	CASSLLGTLDTEAFF
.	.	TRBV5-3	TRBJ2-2	TGTGCCGGGGGTGCAACTATGAGCACCGGGGAGCTGTTTTTT	CAGGATMSTGELFF
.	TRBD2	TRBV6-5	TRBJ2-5	TGTGCCAGCAGTGTAACTAGCGGGGGGGAAGAGACCCAGTACTTC	CASSVTSGGEETQYF
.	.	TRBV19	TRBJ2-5	TGTGCCAGTAGTAGGGACATGGGGGGAGAGACCCAGTACTTC	CASSRDMGGETQYF
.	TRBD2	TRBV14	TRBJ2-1	TGTGCCAGCAGCCCAGATTTCGGGCTAGCGGGCTACAATGAGCAGTTCTTC	CASSPDFGLAGYNEQFF
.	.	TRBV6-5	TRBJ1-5	TGTGCCAGCGGCCCCCTCCGGGATAGCAATCAGCCCCAGCATTTT	CASGPLRDSNQPQHF
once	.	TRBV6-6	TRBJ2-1	TGTGCCAGCACTACCGGGGCCTACAATGAGCAGTTCTTC	CASTTGAYNEQFF
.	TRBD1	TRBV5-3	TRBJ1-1	TGTGCCAGAAGCTCCGAGGAACCGGGACAGGGGTGTCTGGGCACTGAAGCTTTCTTT	CARSSEEPGQGCLGTEAFF
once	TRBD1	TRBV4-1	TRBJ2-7	TGCGCCAGCAGCCAAGATCCAGGACAGGGGATATCCTACGAGCAGTACTTC	CASSQDPGQGISYEQYF
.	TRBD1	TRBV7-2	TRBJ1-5	TGTGCCAGCAGCTTAGTAGGGACAGGCATCAAGCCCCAGCATTTT	CASSLVGTGIKPQHF
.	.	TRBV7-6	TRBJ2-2	TGTGCCAGCAGCTTGATAGGCATGGGCACCGGGGAGCTGTTTTTT	CASSLIGMGTGELFF
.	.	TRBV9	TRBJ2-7	TGTGCCAGCAGCGTAGGGCAGAGCAACTCCTACGAGCAGTACTTC	CASSVGQSNSYEQYF
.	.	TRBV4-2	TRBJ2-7	TGTGCCAGCAGCCAACCCCCCGCCCGTGGGGAGCAGTACTTC	CASSQPPARGEQYF